This section outlines one T cell receptor (beta chain) sequence together with its context. Its antigen is unknown. The table came from immunoSEQ multiplex PCR; TCRdb's copy has only in-frame clones and leaves some out. The sample lists some 330,000 clones; roughly 90% were seen once. This entry is derived from a study of cytomegalovirus exposure and HLA in healthy donors. Study-level background: The approximately 120 validation repertoires, a later analysis reported, used the same platform as the 550 to 800 first-cohort repertoires.

Points from the study as a whole: The TCR clusters that emerged in the first cohort tended, a later analysis found, to co-occur in the 120 or so validation repertoires.

CDR1 is LNHDA and CDR2 is SQIVND in the germline V gene (reference sequence). Trimming removed 5 bases at V and 1 base at J, with 12 bases between. This CDR3 comprises 15 residues. The TCR originated in a woman aged 18 to 35 in good health and CMV-seronegative. Sample: PBMCs. This rearrangement joins TRBV19 to TRBJ2-1; no firm D call. CDR3 nucleotide sequence: TGTGCCAGTAGTCTATCAGGCGAGTCCTACAATGAGCAGTTCTTC. Protein product: CASSLSGESYNEQFF.